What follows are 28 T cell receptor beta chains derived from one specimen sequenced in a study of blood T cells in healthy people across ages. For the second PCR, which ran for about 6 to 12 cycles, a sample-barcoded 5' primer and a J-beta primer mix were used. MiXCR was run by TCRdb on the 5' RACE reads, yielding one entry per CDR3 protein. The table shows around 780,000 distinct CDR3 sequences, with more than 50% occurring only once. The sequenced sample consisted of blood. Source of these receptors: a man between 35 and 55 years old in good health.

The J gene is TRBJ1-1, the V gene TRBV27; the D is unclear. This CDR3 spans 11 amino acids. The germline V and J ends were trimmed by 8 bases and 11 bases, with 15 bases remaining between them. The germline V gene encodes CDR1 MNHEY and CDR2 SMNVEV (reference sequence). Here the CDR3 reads CASVLGIMAFF. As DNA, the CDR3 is TGTGCCAGCGTATTAGGTATAATGGCTTTCTTT.

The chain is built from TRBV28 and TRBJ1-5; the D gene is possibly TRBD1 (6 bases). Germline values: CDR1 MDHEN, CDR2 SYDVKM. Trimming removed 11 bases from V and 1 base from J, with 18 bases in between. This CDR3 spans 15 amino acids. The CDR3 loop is CASTKGGKSNQPQHF. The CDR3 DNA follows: TGTGCCTCTACAAAGGGGGGGAAGAGCAATCAGCCCCAGCATTTT. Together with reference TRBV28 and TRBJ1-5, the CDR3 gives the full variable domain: DVKVTQSSRYLVKRTGEKVFLECVQDMDHENMFWYRQDPGLGLRLIYFSYDVKMKEKGDIPEGYSVSREKKERFSLILESASTNQTSMYLCASTKGGKSNQPQHFGDGTRLSIL.

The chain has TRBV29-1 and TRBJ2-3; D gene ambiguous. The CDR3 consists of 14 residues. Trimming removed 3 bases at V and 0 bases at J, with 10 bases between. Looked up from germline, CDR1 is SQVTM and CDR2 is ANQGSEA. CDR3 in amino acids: CSVEVDPSTDTQYF. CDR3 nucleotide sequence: TGCAGCGTTGAGGTGGACCCTAGCACAGATACGCAGTATTTT.

The DNA for the CDR3 is TGTGCCAGCAGTCCTAGATCCGACGCAAGTGGCTACACCTTC. Amino acid sequence: CASSPRSDASGYTF. V gene TRBV6-2 or TRBV6-3 combines with J gene TRBJ1-2; no firm D call. V shed 5 bases and J shed 7 bases, with 17 bases lying between them. The CDR3 is made up of 14 amino acids. Germline V gene lookup returns CDR1 MNHEY and CDR2 SVGEGT.

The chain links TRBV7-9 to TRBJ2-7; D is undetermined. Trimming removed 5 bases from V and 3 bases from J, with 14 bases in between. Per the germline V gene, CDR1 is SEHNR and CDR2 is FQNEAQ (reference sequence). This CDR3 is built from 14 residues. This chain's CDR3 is CASSVELPRYEQYF. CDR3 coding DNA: TGTGCCAGCAGCGTAGAGCTTCCCCGCTACGAGCAGTACTTC.

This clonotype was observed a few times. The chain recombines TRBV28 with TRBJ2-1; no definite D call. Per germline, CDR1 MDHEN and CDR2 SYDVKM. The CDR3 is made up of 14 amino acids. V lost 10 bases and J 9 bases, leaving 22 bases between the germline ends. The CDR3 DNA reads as TGTGCCACCAGGTGGGGTGCGGCCGGGCGTGAGCAGTTCTTC. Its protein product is CATRWGAAGREQFF.

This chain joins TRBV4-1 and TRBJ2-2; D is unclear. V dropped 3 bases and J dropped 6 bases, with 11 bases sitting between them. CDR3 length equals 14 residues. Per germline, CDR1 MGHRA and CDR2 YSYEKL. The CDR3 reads CASSHGPGPGELFF. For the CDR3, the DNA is TGCGCCAGCAGCCACGGACCGGGTCCCGGGGAGCTGTTTTTT.

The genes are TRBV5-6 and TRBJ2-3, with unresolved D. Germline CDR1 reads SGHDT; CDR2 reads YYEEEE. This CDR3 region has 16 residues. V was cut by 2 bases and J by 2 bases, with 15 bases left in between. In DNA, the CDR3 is TGTGCCAGCAGCTTCGTTCTGACGGGCTCCACAGATACGCAGTATTTT. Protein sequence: CASSFVLTGSTDTQYF.

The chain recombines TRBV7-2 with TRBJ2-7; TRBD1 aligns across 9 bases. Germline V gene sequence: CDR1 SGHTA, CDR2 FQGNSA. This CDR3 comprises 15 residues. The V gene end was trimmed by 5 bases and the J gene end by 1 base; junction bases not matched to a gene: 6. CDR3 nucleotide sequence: TGTGCCAGCAGCCTAGGACAGGGGAGATCCTACGAGCAGTACTTC. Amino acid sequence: CASSLGQGRSYEQYF.

The CDR3 sequence: CASSQEIGQGERNTEAFF. Written as DNA, the CDR3 is TGTGCCAGCAGCCAAGAGATAGGGCAGGGCGAGAGGAACACTGAAGCTTTCTTT. V and J are TRBV4-2 and TRBJ1-1, with D maybe TRBD1 (5 bases). The germline CDR1 and CDR2 sequences are LGHNA and YNFKEQ. This CDR3 comprises 18 residues. Between the trimmed V and J ends, which lost 0 bases and 1 base, there was a span of 18 bases.

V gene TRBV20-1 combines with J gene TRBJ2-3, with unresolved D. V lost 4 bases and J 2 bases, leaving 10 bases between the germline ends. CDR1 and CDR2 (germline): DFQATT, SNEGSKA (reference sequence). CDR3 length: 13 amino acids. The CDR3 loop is CSATMTSTDTQYF. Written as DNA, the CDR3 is TGCAGTGCTACGATGACCTCCACAGATACGCAGTATTTT.

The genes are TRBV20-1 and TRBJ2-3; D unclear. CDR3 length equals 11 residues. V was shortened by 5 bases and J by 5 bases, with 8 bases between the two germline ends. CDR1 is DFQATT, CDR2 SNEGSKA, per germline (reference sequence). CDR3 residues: CSAYLLDTQYF. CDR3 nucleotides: TGCAGTGCTTATTTGTTAGATACGCAGTATTTT.

CDR3 nucleotide sequence: TGTGCCAGCAGCCGAACCCTATCAACAGGGGTACGAGATGAAAAACTGTTTTTT. Protein: CASSRTLSTGVRDEKLFF. The chain is built from TRBV7-8 and TRBJ1-4; the match to TRBD1 covers 7 bases. CDR3 length: 18 amino acids. Germline V gives CDR1 SGHVS, CDR2 FQNEAQ. V trimming: 5 bases; J trimming: 6 bases; junction bases outside the gene matches: 18.

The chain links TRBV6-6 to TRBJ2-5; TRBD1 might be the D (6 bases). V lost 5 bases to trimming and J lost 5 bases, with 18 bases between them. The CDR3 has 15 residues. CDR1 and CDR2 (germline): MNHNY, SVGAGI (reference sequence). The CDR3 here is CASSHHQGIQETQYF. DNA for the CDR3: TGTGCCAGCAGTCATCATCAGGGGATCCAGGAGACCCAGTACTTC.

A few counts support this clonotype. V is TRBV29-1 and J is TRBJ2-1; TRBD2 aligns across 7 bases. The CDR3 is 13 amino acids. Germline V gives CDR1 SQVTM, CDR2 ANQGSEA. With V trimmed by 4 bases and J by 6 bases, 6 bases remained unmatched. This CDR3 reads CSVALAGPNEQFF. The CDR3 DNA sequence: TGCAGCGTTGCTTTAGCGGGCCCCAATGAGCAGTTCTTC.

This CDR3 reads CASSLAVGPHGYTF. CDR3 nucleotides: TGTGCCAGCAGCTTAGCGGTAGGACCACATGGCTACACCTTC. J is TRBJ1-2 and V is TRBV7-9; D gene uncertain. Deletions cut 0 bases from V and 6 bases from J, with 11 bases between. CDR1 is SEHNR, CDR2 FQNEAQ, per germline (reference sequence). The CDR3 is 14 residues long.

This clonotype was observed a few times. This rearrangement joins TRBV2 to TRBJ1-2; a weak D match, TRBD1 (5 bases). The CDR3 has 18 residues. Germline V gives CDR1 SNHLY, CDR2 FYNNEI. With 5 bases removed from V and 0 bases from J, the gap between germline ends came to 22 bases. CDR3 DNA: TGTGCCAGCAGTCCGGACATCCTAACCCTACCAGCTAACTATGGCTACACCTTC. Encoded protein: CASSPDILTLPANYGYTF. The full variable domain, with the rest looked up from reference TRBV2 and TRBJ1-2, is EPEVTQTPSHQVTQMGQEVILRCVPISNHLYFYWYRQILGQKVEFLVSFYNNEISEKSEIFDDQFSVERPDGSNFTLKIRSTKLEDSAMYFCASSPDILTLPANYGYTFGSGTRLTVV.

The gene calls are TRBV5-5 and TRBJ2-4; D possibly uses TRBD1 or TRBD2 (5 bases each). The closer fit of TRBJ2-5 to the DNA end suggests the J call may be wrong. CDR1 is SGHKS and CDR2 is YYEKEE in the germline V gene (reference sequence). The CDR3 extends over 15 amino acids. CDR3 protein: CASSFGAAEGETQYF. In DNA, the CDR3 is TGTGCCAGCAGCTTCGGAGCAGCCGAGGGGGAGACCCAGTACTTC.

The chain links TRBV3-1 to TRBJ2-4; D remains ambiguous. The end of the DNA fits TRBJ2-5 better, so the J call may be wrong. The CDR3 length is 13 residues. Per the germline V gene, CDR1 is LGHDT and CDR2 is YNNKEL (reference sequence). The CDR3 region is CASSQALPGTQYF. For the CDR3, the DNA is TGTGCCAGCAGCCAAGCCCTTCCTGGGACCCAGTACTTC.

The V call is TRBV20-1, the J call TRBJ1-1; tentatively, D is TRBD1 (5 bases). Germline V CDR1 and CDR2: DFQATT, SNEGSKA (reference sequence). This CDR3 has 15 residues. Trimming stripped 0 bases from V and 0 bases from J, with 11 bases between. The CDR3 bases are TGCAGTGCTAGAGATTCTGGGGGGATGAACACTGAAGCTTTCTTT. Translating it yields CSARDSGGMNTEAFF.

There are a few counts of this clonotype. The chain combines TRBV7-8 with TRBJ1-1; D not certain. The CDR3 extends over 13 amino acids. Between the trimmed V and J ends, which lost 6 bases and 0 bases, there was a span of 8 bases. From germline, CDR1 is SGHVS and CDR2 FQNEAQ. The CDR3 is CASSNRMNTEAFF. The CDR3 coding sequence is TGTGCCAGCAGTAACCGAATGAACACTGAAGCTTTCTTT.

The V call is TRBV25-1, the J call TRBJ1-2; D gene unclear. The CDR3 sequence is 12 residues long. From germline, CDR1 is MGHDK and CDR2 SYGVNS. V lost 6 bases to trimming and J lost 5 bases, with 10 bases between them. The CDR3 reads CASRRSEYGYTF. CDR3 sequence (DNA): TGTGCCAGCAGGCGATCTGAGTATGGCTACACCTTC.

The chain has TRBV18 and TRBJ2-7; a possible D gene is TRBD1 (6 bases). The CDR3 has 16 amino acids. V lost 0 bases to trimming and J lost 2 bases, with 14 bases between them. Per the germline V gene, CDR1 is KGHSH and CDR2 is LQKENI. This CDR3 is CASSPPVQGSPYEQYF. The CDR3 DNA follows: TGTGCCAGCTCACCACCGGTTCAGGGGTCCCCCTACGAGCAGTACTTC.

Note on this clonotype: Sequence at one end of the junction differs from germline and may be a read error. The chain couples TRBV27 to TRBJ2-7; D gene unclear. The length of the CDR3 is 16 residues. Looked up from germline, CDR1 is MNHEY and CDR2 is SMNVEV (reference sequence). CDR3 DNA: TGTGCCGGCAGTTTCTCCTTAGGTAGGGCCAACTACGAGCAGTACTTC. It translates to CAGSFSLGRANYEQYF.

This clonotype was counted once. The CDR3 spells CASSSAGTGSTTQYF. Here the CDR3 DNA reads TGTGCCAGCAGCTCGGCCGGGACAGGGTCCACTACGCAGTATTTT. This chain links TRBV11-2 with TRBJ2-3; 9 bases agree with TRBD1. This CDR3 region has 15 residues. Germline trimming cut 4 bases from V and 8 bases from J; bases unmatched to any gene: 10. The germline gives CDR1 SGHAT, CDR2 FQNNGV.

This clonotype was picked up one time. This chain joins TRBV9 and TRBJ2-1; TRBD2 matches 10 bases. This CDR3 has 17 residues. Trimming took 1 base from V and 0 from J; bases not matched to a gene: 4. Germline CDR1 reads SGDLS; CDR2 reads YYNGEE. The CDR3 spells CASSVLAGVSSYNEQFF. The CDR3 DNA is TGTGCCAGCAGCGTACTAGCGGGAGTAAGCTCCTACAATGAGCAGTTCTTC.

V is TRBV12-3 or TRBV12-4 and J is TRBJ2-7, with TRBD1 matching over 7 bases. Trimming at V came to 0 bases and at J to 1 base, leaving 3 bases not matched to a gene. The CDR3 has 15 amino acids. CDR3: CASSLAGQRSYEQYF. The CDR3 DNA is TGTGCCAGCAGTTTAGCGGGACAGCGATCCTACGAGCAGTACTTC.

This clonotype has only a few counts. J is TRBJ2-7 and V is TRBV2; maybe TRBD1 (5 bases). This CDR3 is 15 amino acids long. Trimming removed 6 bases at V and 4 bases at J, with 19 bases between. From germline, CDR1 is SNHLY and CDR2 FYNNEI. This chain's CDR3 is CASRDTDVSRYEQYF. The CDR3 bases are TGTGCCAGCAGGGACACGGACGTCTCACGATACGAGCAGTACTTC.